A selection of T cell receptor beta chains follows, all from one sample in a study of T cells in Graves' hyperthyroidism and ophthalmopathy. MiXCR, applied by TCRdb to the multiplex PCR reads, yields one record per CDR3 protein. The table lists fewer than 800,000 distinct CDR3 sequences, 16% of them singletons. Source material: blood. The receptors come from a man between 18 and 35 years old with Graves' hyperthyroidism. CDR3s leave out the opening cysteine and the closing phenylalanine or tryptophan. The D gene is left open where the match is weak.

V	J	D	CDR3
TRBV6-5	TRBJ2-1	TRBD2	ASSYSPTSGIYNEQF
TRBV6-5	TRBJ2-7	NA	ASSYALTYEQY
TRBV20-1	TRBJ2-1	TRBD2	SARTTSGSYGEQF
TRBV4-1	TRBJ1-2	TRBD1	ASSPPVPGQDSYGYT
TRBV28	TRBJ2-7	NA	ASSWGPEQY
TRBV27	TRBJ1-2	NA	ASSLIVRDGVFYGYT
TRBV18	TRBJ2-5	TRBD2	ASSQAAGVGETQY
TRBV30	TRBJ1-5	NA	AWSMGFGQPQR
TRBV12-3/TRBV12-4	TRBJ2-1	TRBD1	ASSGRQGADEQF
TRBV12-3/TRBV12-4	TRBJ1-2	NA	ASSLRGDSNYGYT
TRBV29-1	TRBJ1-1	NA	SVGGRDHINTEAF
TRBV27	TRBJ2-2	NA	ASTRGGGELF
TRBV18	TRBJ2-1	NA	ASSRPAHSYNEQF
TRBV2	TRBJ2-1	NA	ASSEALARHEQF
TRBV30	TRBJ2-5	TRBD2	ALMGLAGDQETQY
TRBV18	TRBJ1-5	NA	ASSPPGSSGQPQH
TRBV7-9	TRBJ2-3	TRBD2	ASSLTLALSTDTQY
TRBV28	TRBJ2-3	NA	ALRAGGTDTQY
TRBV2	TRBJ2-5	TRBD2	ASSGRLAGKETQY
TRBV9	TRBJ2-1	TRBD2	ASSRGPLSGGEQF
TRBV12-3/TRBV12-4	TRBJ1-6	TRBD1	ASSSDRGNSPLH
TRBV5-1	TRBJ1-4	NA	ASSLWGVNEKLF
TRBV4-1	TRBJ2-5	TRBD1	ASSQDSTGGETQY
TRBV27	TRBJ1-1	NA	ASSSRQDMNTEAF
TRBV24-1	TRBJ2-1	TRBD2	ATSVGTSGSNEQF
TRBV28	TRBJ2-6	NA	ASTSYTVTSGANVLT
TRBV20-1	TRBJ2-7	TRBD1	SARGQAGSEQY
TRBV7-9	TRBJ2-1	TRBD1	ASSPHGTAYNEQF
TRBV13	TRBJ1-2	TRBD1	ASSLGTVLTNYGYT
TRBV10-3	TRBJ2-7	NA	AISESGANSYEQY
TRBV6-5	TRBJ1-4	NA	ASSYRGKEKLF